This T cell receptor (beta chain) was identified during a study of response to subunit inactivated influenza vaccine. CDR3 length: 15 residues. The germline V gene encodes CDR1 LGHNA and CDR2 YNFKEQ. V lost 0 bases to trimming and J lost 6 bases, with 9 bases between them. TCRdb itself ran the RT-PCR reads through MiXCR, one entry per CDR3 protein. This repertoire shows about 540,000 distinct CDR3 sequences, approximately 22% found once; its top ten account for about 3%. The same sample was also used in a study of T cells expressing NK-cell markers. Turning to that study: cDNA encoding TCR beta was synthesized via 5'RACE template switching incorporating UMIs. From sorted CD3+CD56+NKG2C+, CD3+CD56+NKG2C- and CD3+CD56-NKG2C+ T cells came the TCR beta repertoires. The study sequenced eight donors, seven HCMV-seropositive and one seronegative.

The receptor comes from a man between 45 and 60 years old who received an inactivated influenza vaccine. V and J are TRBV4-2 and TRBJ1-6, with D unresolved. The input for sequencing was CD4+ T cells sorted from PBMCs, taken about 12 days after vaccination. The CDR3 DNA reads TGTGCCAGCAGCCAAGATTGGGGATCTAATTCACCCCTCCACTTT. Encoded protein: CASSQDWGSNSPLHF.